A selection of T cell receptor beta chains follows, all from one sample in a study of T-cell reconstitution after alpha-beta-depleted transplantation in children. A single record per CDR3 protein comes from TCRdb applying MiXCR to the PCR reads. The sample carries about 440,000 distinct CDR3 sequences, around 46% recorded once. The specimen comprised PBMCs, sampled before TCRalphabeta/CD19-depleted stem cell transplant. These receptor sequences come from a girl aged 2 to 9 with aplastic anemia, due to receive a stem cell transplant. Each CDR3 is given with its conserved first and last residue. The D gene is left open where the match is weak. Some rows have no size entry. The others give once, few or many, or a class for an expanded clone.

>many|TRBJ2-1|TRBD2|TRBV5-1
CASSLAASGASSYNEQFF
TGCGCCAGCAGCTTGGCGGCTAGCGGGGCGAGCTCCTACAATGAGCAGTTCTTC
>NA|TRBJ2-1|TRBD2|TRBV7-2
CASSRSTSSYYNEQFF
TGTGCCAGCAGCCGATCGACTAGCAGCTACTACAATGAGCAGTTCTTC
>NA|TRBJ2-7|TRBD2|TRBV6-5
CASSYEGLAGGRYEQYF
TGTGCCAGCAGTTACGAGGGACTAGCGGGAGGGCGATACGAGCAGTACTTC
>NA|TRBJ2-3|TRBD1|TRBV30
CAWSVGQVLGTDTQYF
TGTGCCTGGAGTGTTGGACAGGTCCTTGGTACAGATACGCAGTATTTT
>few|TRBJ2-5|TRBD2|TRBV20-1
CSASGWGLAGAGQETQYF
TGCAGTGCTAGTGGTTGGGGGCTAGCGGGAGCTGGGCAAGAGACCCAGTACTTC
>NA|TRBJ2-7|NA|TRBV28
CASSLSGESLYEQYF
TGTGCCAGCAGCCTCTCCGGGGAGTCCCTCTACGAGCAGTACTTC
>few|TRBJ2-1|NA|TRBV2
CASTRLAWGEQFF
TGTGCCAGCACTAGACTCGCCTGGGGGGAGCAGTTCTTC
>NA|TRBJ1-3|NA|TRBV6-1
CASSAGTQHGNTIYF
TGTGCCAGCAGTGCCGGGACCCAGCACGGAAACACCATATATTTT
>NA|TRBJ2-7|TRBD1|TRBV5-1
CASSRGPGQAIYEQYF
TGCGCCAGCAGCCGGGGACCGGGACAGGCTATCTACGAGCAGTACTTC
>NA|TRBJ1-1|NA|TRBV9
CASSVEMGEAFF
TGTGCCAGCAGCGTAGAAATGGGGGAAGCTTTCTTT
>NA|TRBJ1-3|TRBD1|TRBV3-1
CASSLRTGEDTIYF
TGTGCCAGCAGCCTTCGGACAGGGGAGGACACCATATATTTT
>NA|TRBJ2-7|TRBD2|TRBV7-2
CASSDASSGSAHEQYF
TGTGCCAGCAGCGATGCCTCCAGCGGGAGTGCCCACGAGCAGTACTTC
>NA|TRBJ1-5|NA|TRBV20-1
CSAGHNSNQPQHF
TGCAGTGCTGGACATAATAGCAATCAGCCCCAGCATTTT
>NA|TRBJ2-2|TRBD1|TRBV2
CASSQGTGYPGELFF
TGTGCCAGCAGTCAAGGGACAGGGTACCCCGGGGAGCTGTTTTTT
>few|TRBJ2-7|NA|TRBV9
CASSVAEGAYEQYF
TGTGCCAGCAGCGTAGCGGAGGGGGCGTACGAGCAGTACTTC
>NA|TRBJ1-2|NA|TRBV12-3/TRBV12-4
CASTRTRTADNYGYTF
TGTGCCAGCACCAGAACCCGGACGGCTGATAACTATGGCTACACCTTC
>once|TRBJ2-7|NA|TRBV12-3/TRBV12-4
CASSSRQNSSYEQYF
TGTGCCAGCAGTTCCAGACAGAATAGCTCCTACGAGCAGTACTTC
>NA|TRBJ1-1|NA|TRBV5-1
CASSLWASSDTEAFF
TGCGCCAGCAGCTTGTGGGCTAGTTCTGACACTGAAGCTTTCTTT
>few|TRBJ1-5|TRBD1|TRBV29-1
CSVGTGESNQPQHF
TGCAGCGTTGGGACAGGGGAGAGCAATCAGCCCCAGCATTTT
>many|TRBJ1-5|NA|TRBV12-3/TRBV12-4
CASSPTVVNNQPQHF
TGTGCCAGCAGTCCGACAGTTGTTAACAATCAGCCCCAGCATTTT
>many|TRBJ2-2|TRBD2|TRBV20-1
CSAKPTSGRNTGELFF
TGCAGTGCTAAACCTACTAGCGGGAGGAACACCGGGGAGCTGTTTTTT
>NA|TRBJ2-5|NA|TRBV20-1
CSARKAPQGETQYF
TGCAGTGCTAGAAAGGCCCCACAAGGGGAGACCCAGTACTTC
>NA|TRBJ2-6|NA|TRBV29-1
CSVRGTDSGANVLTF
TGCAGCGTTAGAGGCACCGACTCTGGGGCCAACGTCCTGACTTTC
>many|TRBJ2-7|TRBD1|TRBV7-9
CASSLPGGTYEQYF
TGTGCCAGCAGCTTACCAGGGGGCACCTACGAGCAGTACTTC
>few|TRBJ1-1|NA|TRBV6-1
CASSESRNTEAFF
TGTGCCAGCAGTGAATCCAGAAACACTGAAGCTTTCTTT
>once|TRBJ2-3|NA|TRBV4-2
CASSQDMVGSGPDTQYF
TGTGCCAGCAGCCAAGATATGGTGGGATCTGGCCCAGATACGCAGTATTTT
>NA|TRBJ2-2|NA|TRBV5-1
CASSSQDTGELFF
TGCGCCAGCAGCTCGCAGGACACCGGGGAGCTGTTTTTT
>many|TRBJ2-7|TRBD1|TRBV18
CASSPTGFSYEQYF
TGTGCCAGCTCACCGACAGGGTTCTCCTACGAGCAGTACTTC